This TCR beta chain was captured by sequencing in a study of shared clonotypes between healthy human individuals. About the research overall: CD4 naive and memory got three plates each, CD8 naive two, CD8 memory one.

For this clone: Its target is unknown.

V lost 2 bases to trimming and J lost 4 bases; unmatched junction nucleotides: 18. CDR1 SGHTS and CDR2 YDEGEE come from the germline V gene. The CDR3 has 19 residues. Study-wide results and limits: Naive subsets usually exceeded memory subsets in estimated richness. Relative to clonotypes present in all four donors, those not shared had lower generation probabilities.

Assay used: immunoSEQ multiplex PCR; TCRdb lists only in-frame clones, some missing. The table has a few million clones, less than 95% seen once. Adult Caucasians living in Nashville, Tennessee made up all of the donors. This TCR was recovered from a man aged 18 to 30 in good health. Some clones in this sample may be carry-over from other donors' samples. The J gene is TRBJ2-3, the V gene TRBV5-8; 8 nucleotides match TRBD2. Material for sequencing was naive CD4+ T cells from PBMCs. As for subset: CD45RA+ positively selected. The CDR3 sequence is CASSLRPQRESPEADTQYF. The CDR3 DNA reads TGTGCCAGCAGCTTACGCCCCCAGCGGGAGTCCCCCGAGGCAGATACGCAGTATTTT.